One TCR beta chain is described in this entry. Which antigen it targets is not known. Within one base of it there is no much larger clone, and no base qualities were kept. These data come from a study of shared T cell receptors in the human thymus (TCRdb year 2021). A note on the overall study: The study examined how self-reactive, shared T-cell receptor alpha chains are generated in the human thymus.

Compared with germline, V lacks 5 bases and J lacks 5 bases; bases without a gene match: 5. The CDR3, from cysteine to phenylalanine, totals 13 residues. Of the read, only the CDR3 DNA is kept; its 39 bases are in frame from base 1. CDR1 and CDR2 are read off the germline V gene (reference sequence) as SEHNR and FQNEAQ. Libraries were built with the immunoSEQ multiplex PCR assay. TCRdb took over this immuneACCESS table, retaining in-frame rearrangements with V and J assigned. Such tables are incomplete; in checked studies, under half of the missing clones stem from an unresolved V gene, and the remainder is unexplained. The sample table contains almost 550,000 clones; only one count was recorded for 78% of them. About 0.013% of the sample belongs to the ten largest clones. The same specimen was also included in a second study, on human thymus T cells. According to the second study: The donors were immunologically healthy infants in Finland who had open corrective cardiac surgery for congenital heart defects. The thymus tissue came from surgical resects taken out during corrective cardiac surgery. Usage of V and J gene segments appeared to be biased in both the thymic and the peripheral blood repertoires. According to the related research, thymic TCR repertoires were highly overlapping among unrelated individuals. The study used about 8 infant thymus samples plus four related peripheral blood samples to characterize TCR alpha and beta repertoires. The infant donors were about 7 to 244 days old, and the cohort included roughly six males and a couple of females. Thymocytes were released mechanically from tissue and stored at -70 °C as pellets of 10-30 million cells. Genomic DNA was extracted from frozen cell pellets with a QIAsymphony instrument. TCRB and TCRAD loci were amplified from a standardized quantity of quality-controlled genomic DNA using the immunoSEQ multiplex PCR assay. Amplicons spanned the V(D)J region at a length sufficient to cover the CDR3 and identify V and J genes. Amplicon sequencing was performed on an Illumina platform through the commercial immunoSEQ service. Primer bias and sequencing errors were corrected using previously described methods, and TCRAD and TCRB definitions followed the IMGT database. The repertoires were analysed using immunoSEQ Analyzer 3.0 and VDJTools for basic statistics, V/J segment usage, diversity estimates, rarefaction and pairwise overlap. Diversity was estimated using the Chao1, ChaoE, Efron-Thisted, Shannon and inverse Simpson indices, and was also estimated on datasets down-sampled to the size of the smallest sample. Repertoire overlap used strict matching of CDR3 nucleotide sequence, V gene and J gene, with Jaccard-based multidimensional scaling clustering. On average, thymus samples gave 650,000 to 850,000 unique TCRB clonotypes, whereas blood samples gave about 84,000.

This TCR derives from a boy younger than two with a congenital heart defect. Donor details come from another sample of the same person, matched by shared clones. The sequence links TRBV7-9 to TRBJ1-2; the junction holds 7 bases that match TRBD1. Material for sequencing was thymocytes. Here the CDR3 is given as CASSVEQGYGYTF. The nucleotide sequence is TGTGCCAGCAGCGTAGAACAGGGGTATGGCTACACCTTC.